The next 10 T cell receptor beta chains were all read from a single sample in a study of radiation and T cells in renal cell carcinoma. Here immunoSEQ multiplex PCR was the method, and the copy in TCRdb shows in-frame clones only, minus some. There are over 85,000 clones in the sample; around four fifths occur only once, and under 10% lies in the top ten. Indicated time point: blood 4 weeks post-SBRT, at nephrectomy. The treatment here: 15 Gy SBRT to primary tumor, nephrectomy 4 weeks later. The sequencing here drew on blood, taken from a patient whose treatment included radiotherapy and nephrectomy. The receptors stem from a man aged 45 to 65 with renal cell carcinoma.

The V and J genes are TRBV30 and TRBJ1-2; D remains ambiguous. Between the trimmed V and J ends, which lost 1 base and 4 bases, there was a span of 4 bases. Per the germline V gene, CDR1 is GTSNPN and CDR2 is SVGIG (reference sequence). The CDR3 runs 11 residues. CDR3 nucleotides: TGTGCCTGGAGTGGGTCCTATGGCTACACCTTC. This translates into CAWSGSYGYTF.

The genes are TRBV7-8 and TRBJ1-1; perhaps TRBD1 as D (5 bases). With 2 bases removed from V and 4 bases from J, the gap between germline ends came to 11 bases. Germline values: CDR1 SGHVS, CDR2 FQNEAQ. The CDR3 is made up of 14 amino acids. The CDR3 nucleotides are TGTGCCAGCAGCTTAAAGGCAGGGATCACTGAAGCTTTCTTT. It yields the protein CASSLKAGITEAFF.

The CDR3 region is CASSLENEQFF. CDR3 sequence (DNA): TGTGCCAGCAGCTTAGAGAATGAGCAGTTCTTC. The chain employs TRBV7-2 and TRBJ2-1; D is undetermined. Trimming pared 1 base from V and 7 bases from J, leaving 2 bases between. CDR1 and CDR2 from the germline V gene are SGHTA and FQGNSA. CDR3 length equals 11 residues.

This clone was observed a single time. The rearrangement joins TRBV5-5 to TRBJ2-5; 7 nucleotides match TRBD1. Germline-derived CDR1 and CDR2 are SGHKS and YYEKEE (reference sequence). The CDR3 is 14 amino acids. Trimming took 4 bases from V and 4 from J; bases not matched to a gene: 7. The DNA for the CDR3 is TGTGCCAGCAGCCCCCGGACAGGCCCAGAGACCCAGTACTTC. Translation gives CASSPRTGPETQYF.

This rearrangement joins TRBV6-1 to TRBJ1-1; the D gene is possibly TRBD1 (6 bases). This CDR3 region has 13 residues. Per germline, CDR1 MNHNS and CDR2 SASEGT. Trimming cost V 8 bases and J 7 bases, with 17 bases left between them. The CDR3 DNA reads TGTGCCAGCCTCCAGGGACAAGTAAGTGAAGCTTTCTTT. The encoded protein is CASLQGQVSEAFF.

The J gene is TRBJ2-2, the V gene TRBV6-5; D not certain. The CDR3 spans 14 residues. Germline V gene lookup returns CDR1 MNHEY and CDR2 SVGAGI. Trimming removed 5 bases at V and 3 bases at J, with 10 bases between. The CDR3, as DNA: TGTGCCAGCAGTCAGACGGAGTACACCGGGGAGCTGTTTTTT. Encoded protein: CASSQTEYTGELFF.

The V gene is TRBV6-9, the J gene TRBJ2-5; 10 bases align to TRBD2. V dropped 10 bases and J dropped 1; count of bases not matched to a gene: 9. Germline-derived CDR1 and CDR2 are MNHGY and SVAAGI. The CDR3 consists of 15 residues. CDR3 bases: TGTGCCACCGACGATAGCGGGGGGCCCCAAGAGACCCAGTACTTC. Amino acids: CATDDSGGPQETQYF.

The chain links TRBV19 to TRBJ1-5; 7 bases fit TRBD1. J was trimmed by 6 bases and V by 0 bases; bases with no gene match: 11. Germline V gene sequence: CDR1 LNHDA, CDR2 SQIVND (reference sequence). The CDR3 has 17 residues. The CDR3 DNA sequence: TGTGCCAGTAGTATAGATTCAGGGGGGGCCGACGGTCAGCCCCAGCATTTT. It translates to CASSIDSGGADGQPQHF.

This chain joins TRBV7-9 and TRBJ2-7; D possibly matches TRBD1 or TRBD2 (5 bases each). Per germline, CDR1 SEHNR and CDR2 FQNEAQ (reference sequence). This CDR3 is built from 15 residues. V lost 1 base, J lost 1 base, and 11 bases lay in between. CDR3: CASSLGGRGSYEQYF. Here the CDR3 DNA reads TGTGCCAGCAGCTTAGGGGGACGAGGGTCCTACGAGCAGTACTTC.

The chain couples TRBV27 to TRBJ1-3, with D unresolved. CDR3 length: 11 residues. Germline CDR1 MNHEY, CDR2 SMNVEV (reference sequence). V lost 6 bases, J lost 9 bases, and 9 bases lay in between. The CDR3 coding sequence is TGTGCCAGCAGCGACGGAGGCACCATATATTTT. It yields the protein CASSDGGTIYF.